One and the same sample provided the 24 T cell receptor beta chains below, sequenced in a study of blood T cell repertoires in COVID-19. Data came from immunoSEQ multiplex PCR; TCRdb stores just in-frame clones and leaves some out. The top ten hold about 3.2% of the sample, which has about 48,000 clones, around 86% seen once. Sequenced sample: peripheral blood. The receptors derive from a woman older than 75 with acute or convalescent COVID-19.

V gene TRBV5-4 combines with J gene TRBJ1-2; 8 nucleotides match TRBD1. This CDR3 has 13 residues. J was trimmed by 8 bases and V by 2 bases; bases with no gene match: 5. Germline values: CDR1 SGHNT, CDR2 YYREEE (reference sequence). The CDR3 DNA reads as TGTGCCAGCAGCTTCCAGGGGGCGGGAGGCTACACCTTC. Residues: CASSFQGAGGYTF. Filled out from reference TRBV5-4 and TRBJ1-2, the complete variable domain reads ETGVTQSPTHLIKTRGQQVTLRCSSQSGHNTVSWYQQALGQGPQFIFQYYREEENGRGNFPPRFSGLQFPNYSSELNVNALELDDSALYLCASSFQGAGGYTFGSGTRLTVV.

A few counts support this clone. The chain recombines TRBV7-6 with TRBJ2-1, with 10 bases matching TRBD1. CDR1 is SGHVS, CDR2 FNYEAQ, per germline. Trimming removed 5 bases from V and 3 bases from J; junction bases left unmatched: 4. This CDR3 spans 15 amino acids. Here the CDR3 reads CASSRGQGDYNEQFF. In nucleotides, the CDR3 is TGTGCCAGCAGCCGTGGACAGGGGGACTACAATGAGCAGTTCTTC.

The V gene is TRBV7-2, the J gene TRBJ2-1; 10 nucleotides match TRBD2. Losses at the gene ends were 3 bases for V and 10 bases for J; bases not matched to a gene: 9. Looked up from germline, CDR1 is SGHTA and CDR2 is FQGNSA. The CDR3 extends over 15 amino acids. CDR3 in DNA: TGTGCCAGCAGCTTCTCTAGCGGGGGCCCGAAAGAGCAGTTCTTC. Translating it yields CASSFSSGGPKEQFF.

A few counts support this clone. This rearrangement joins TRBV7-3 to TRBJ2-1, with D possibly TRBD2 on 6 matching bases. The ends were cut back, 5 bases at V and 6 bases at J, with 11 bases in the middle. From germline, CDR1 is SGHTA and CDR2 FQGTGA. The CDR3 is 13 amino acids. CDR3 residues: CASSLGTGNEQFF. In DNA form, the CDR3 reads TGTGCCAGCAGCCTAGGGACTGGCAATGAGCAGTTCTTC.

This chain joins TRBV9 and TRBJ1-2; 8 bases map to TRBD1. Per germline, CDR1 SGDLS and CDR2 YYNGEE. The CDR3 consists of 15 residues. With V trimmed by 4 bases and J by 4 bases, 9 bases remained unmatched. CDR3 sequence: CASSPGQEFLYGYTF. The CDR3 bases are TGTGCCAGCAGCCCGGGACAGGAGTTTCTCTATGGCTACACCTTC.

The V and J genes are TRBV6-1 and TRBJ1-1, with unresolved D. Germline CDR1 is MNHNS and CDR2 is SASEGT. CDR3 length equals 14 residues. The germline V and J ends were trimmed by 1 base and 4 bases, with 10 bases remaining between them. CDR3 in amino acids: CASSEERGITEAFF. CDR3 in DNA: TGTGCCAGCAGTGAAGAAAGAGGGATCACTGAAGCTTTCTTT.

The CDR3 DNA reads TGTGCCAGCAGCTTTCACGAGGGGGCTAACACTGAAGCTTTCTTT. Protein product: CASSFHEGANTEAFF. This chain links TRBV5-5 with TRBJ1-1; 7 nucleotides agree with TRBD1. With V trimmed by 2 bases and J by 2 bases, 6 bases remained unmatched. Germline CDR1 and CDR2: SGHKS and YYEKEE (reference sequence). This CDR3 has 15 amino acids.

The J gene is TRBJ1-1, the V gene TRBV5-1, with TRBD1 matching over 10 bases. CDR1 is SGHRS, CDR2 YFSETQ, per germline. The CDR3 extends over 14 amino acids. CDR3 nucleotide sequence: TGCGCTAGCGGGACAGGGGTCGGGGACACTGAAGCTTTCTTT. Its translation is CASGTGVGDTEAFF. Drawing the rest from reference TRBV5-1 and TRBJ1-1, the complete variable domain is KAGVTQTPRYLIKTRGQQVTLSCSPISGHRSVSWYQQTPGQGLQFLFEYFSETQRNKGNFPGRFSGRQFSNSRSEMNVSTLELGDSALYLCASGTGVGDTEAFFGQGTRLTVV.

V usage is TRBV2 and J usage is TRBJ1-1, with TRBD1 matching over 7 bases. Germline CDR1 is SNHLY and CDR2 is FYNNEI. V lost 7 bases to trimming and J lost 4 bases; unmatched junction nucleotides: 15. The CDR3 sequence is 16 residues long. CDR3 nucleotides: TGTGCCAGCAAAAGTGGTGTAGGGGGCGTCGGCACTGAAGCTTTCTTT. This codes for CASKSGVGGVGTEAFF.

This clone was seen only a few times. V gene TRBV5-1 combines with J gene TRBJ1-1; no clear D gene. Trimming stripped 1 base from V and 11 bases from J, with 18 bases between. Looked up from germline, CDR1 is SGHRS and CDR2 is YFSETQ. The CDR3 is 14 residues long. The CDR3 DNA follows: TGCGCCAGCAGCTTGTGGCAGGCGTCAGGTGAGGCTTTCTTT. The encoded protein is CASSLWQASGEAFF.

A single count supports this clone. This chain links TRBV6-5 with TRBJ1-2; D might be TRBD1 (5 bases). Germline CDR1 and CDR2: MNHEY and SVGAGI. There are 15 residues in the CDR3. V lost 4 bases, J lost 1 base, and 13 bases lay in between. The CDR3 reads CASSSADRSNYGYTF. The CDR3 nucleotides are TGTGCCAGCAGTTCCGCAGACAGAAGTAACTATGGCTACACCTTC.

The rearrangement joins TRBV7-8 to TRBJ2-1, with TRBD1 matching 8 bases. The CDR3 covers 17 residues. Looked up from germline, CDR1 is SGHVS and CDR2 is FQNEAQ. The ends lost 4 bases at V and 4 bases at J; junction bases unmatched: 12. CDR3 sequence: CASSSPLHGQGYNEQFF. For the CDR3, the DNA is TGTGCCAGCAGCTCGCCTCTCCACGGACAGGGTTACAATGAGCAGTTCTTC.

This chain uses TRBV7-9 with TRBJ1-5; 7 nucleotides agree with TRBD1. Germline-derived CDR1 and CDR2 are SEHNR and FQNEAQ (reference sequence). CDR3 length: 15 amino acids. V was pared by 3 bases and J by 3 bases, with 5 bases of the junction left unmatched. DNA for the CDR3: TGTGCCAGCAGCTTCGGGGACAGTATCAATCAGCCCCAGCATTTT. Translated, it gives CASSFGDSINQPQHF.

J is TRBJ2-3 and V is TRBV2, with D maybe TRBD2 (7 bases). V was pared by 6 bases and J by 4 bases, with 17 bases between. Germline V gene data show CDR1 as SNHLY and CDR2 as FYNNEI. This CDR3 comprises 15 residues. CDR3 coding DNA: TGTGCCAGCAGGGGGGGGCCTGTGAAGGCAGATACGCAGTATTTT. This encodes CASRGGPVKADTQYF. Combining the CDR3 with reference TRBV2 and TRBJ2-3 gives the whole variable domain EPEVTQTPSHQVTQMGQEVILRCVPISNHLYFYWYRQILGQKVEFLVSFYNNEISEKSEIFDDQFSVERPDGSNFTLKIRSTKLEDSAMYFCASRGGPVKADTQYFGPGTRLTVL.

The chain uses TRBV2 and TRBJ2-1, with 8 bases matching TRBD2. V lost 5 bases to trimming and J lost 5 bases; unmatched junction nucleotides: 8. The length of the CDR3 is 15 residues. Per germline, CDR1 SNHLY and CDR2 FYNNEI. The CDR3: CASSPSGGGHNEQFF. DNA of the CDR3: TGTGCCAGCAGTCCGAGCGGGGGCGGCCACAATGAGCAGTTCTTC.

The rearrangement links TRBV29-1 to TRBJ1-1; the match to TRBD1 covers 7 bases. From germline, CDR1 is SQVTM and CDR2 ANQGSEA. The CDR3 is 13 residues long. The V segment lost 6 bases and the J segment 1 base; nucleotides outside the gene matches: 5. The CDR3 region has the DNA TGCAGCGTCGCCAGGGGGAGGAACACTGAAGCTTTCTTT. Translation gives CSVARGRNTEAFF.

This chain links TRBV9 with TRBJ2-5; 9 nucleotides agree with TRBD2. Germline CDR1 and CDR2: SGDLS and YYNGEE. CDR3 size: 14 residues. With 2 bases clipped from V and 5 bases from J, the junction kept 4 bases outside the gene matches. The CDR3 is CASSVGTSSETQYF. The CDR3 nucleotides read TGTGCCAGCAGCGTGGGGACTAGCTCCGAGACCCAGTACTTC.

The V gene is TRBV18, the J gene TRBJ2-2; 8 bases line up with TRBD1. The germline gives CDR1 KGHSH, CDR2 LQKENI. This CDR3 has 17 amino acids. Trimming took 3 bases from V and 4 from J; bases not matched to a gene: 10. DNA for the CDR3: TGTGCCAGCTCACCCCAAGGGGGACAGGCGGTCACCGGGGAGCTGTTTTTT. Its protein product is CASSPQGGQAVTGELFF.

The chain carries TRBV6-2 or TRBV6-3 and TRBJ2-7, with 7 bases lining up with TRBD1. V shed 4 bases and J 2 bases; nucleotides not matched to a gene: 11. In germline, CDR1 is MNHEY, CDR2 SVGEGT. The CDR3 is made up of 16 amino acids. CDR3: CASSFGQARGAYEQYF. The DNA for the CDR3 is TGTGCCAGCAGTTTCGGACAGGCCCGGGGAGCCTACGAGCAGTACTTC.

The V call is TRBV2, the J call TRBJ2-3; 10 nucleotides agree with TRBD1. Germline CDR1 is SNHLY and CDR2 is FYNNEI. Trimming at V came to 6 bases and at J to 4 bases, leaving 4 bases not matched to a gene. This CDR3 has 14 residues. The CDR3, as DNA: TGTGCCAGCAGGGGACAGGGGAGCGCAGATACGCAGTATTTT. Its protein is CASRGQGSADTQYF. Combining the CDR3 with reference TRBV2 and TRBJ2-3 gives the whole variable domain EPEVTQTPSHQVTQMGQEVILRCVPISNHLYFYWYRQILGQKVEFLVSFYNNEISEKSEIFDDQFSVERPDGSNFTLKIRSTKLEDSAMYFCASRGQGSADTQYFGPGTRLTVL.

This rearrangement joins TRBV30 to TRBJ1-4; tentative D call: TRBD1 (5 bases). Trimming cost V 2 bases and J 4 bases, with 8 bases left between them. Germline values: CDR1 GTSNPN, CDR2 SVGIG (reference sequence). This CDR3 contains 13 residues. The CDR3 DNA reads TGTGCCTGGAGTTGGGGGGGTAATGAAAAACTGTTTTTT. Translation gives CAWSWGGNEKLFF.

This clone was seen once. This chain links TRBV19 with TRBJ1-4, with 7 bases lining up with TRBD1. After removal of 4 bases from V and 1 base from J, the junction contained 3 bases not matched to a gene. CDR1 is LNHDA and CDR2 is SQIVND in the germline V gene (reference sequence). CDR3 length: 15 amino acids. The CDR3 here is CASSNRQGTNEKLFF. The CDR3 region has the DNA TGTGCCAGTAGTAATCGACAGGGAACTAATGAAAAACTGTTTTTT.

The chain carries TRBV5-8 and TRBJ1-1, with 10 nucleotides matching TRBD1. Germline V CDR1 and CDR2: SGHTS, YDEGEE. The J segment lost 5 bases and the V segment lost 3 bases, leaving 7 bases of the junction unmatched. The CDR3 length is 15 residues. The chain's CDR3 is CASSYPGQGRTEAFF. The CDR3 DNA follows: TGTGCCAGCAGCTATCCGGGACAGGGGAGGACTGAAGCTTTCTTT.

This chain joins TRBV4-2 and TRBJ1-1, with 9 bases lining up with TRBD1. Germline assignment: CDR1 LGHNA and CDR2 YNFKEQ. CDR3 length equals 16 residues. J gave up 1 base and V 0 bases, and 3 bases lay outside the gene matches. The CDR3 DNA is TGTGCCAGCAGCCAAGACGGGACAGGGAGGAACACTGAAGCTTTCTTT. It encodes CASSQDGTGRNTEAFF.